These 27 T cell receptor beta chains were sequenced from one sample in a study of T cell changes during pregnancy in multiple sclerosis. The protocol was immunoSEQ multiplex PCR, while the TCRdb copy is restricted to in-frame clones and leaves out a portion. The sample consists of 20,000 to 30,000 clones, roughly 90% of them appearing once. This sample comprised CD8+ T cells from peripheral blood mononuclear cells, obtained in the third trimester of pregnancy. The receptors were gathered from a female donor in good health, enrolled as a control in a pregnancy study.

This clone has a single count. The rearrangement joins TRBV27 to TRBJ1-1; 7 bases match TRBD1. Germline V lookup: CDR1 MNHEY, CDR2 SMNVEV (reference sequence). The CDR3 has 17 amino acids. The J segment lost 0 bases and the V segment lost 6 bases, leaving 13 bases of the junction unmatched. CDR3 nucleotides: TGTGCCAGCAGCCCCCGGACAGGCTTTTATGTGAACACTGAAGCTTTCTTT. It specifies CASSPRTGFYVNTEAFF.

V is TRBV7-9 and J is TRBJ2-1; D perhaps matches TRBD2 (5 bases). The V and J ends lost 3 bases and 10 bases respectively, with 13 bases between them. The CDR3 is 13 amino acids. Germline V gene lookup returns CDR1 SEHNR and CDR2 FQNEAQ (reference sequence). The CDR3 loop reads CASSFAGGAEQFF. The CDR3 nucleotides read TGTGCCAGCAGCTTCGCAGGAGGTGCCGAGCAGTTCTTC. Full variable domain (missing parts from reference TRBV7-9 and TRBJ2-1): DTGVSQNPRHKITKRGQNVTFRCDPISEHNRLYWYRQTLGQGPEFLTYFQNEAQLEKSRLLSDRFSAERPKGSFSTLEIQRTEQGDSAMYLCASSFAGGAEQFFGPGTRLTVL.

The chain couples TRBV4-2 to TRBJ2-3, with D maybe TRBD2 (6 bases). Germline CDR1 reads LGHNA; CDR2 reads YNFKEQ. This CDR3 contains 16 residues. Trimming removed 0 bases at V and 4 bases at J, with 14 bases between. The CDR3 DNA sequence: TGTGCCAGCAGCCAAGAGCGGGGCGGGGCGTCAGATACGCAGTATTTT. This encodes CASSQERGGASDTQYF.

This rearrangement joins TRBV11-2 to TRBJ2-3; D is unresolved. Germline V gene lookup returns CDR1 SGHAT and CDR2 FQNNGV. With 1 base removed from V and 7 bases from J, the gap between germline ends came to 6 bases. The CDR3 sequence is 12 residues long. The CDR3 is CASSLGQYTQYF. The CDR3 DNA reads TGTGCCAGCAGCTTAGGGCAGTATACGCAGTATTTT. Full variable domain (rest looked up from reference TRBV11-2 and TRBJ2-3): EAGVAQSPRYKIIEKRQSVAFWCNPISGHATLYWYQQILGQGPKLLIQFQNNGVVDDSQLPKDRFSAERLKGVDSTLKIQPAKLEDSAVYLCASSLGQYTQYFGPGTRLTVL.

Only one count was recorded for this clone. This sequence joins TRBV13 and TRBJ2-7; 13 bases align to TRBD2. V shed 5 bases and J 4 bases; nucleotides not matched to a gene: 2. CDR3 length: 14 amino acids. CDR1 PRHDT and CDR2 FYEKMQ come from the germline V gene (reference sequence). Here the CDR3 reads CASSAGLAGYEQYF. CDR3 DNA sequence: TGTGCCAGCAGCGCGGGACTAGCGGGGTACGAGCAGTACTTC.

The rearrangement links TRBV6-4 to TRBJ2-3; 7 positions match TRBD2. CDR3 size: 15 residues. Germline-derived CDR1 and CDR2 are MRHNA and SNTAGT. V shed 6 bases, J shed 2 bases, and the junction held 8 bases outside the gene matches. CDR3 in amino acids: CASRPGEGSTDTQYF. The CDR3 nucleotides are TGTGCCAGCAGGCCCGGGGAGGGCTCCACAGATACGCAGTATTTT.

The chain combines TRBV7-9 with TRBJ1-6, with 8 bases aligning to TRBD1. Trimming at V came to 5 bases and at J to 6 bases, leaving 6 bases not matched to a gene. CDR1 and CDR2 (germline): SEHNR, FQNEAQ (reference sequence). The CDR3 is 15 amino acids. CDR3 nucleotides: TGTGCCAGCAGCCATGAGACAGGGGCTAATTCACCCCTCCACTTT. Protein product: CASSHETGANSPLHF. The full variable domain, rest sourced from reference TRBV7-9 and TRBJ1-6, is DTGVSQNPRHKITKRGQNVTFRCDPISEHNRLYWYRQTLGQGPEFLTYFQNEAQLEKSRLLSDRFSAERPKGSFSTLEIQRTEQGDSAMYLCASSHETGANSPLHFGNGTRLTVT.

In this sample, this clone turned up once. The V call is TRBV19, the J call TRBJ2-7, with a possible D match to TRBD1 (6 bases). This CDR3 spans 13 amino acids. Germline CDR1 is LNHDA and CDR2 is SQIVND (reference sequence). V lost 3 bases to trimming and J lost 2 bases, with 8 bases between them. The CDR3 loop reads CASSMGHTYEQYF. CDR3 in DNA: TGTGCCAGTAGTATGGGACATACCTACGAGCAGTACTTC.

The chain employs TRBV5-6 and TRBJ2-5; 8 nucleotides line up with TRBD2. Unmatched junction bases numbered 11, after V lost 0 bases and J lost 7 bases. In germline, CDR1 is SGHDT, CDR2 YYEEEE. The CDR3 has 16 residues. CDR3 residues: CASSLAPSGGPATQYF. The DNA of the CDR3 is TGTGCCAGCAGCTTGGCCCCTTCGGGAGGGCCGGCGACCCAGTACTTC.

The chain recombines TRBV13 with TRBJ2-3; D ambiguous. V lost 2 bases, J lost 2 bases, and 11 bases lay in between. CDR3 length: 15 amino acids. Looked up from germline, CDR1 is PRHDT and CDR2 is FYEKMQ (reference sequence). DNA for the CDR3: TGTGCCAGCAGCTTACTAGATACTTCCACAGATACGCAGTATTTT. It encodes CASSLLDTSTDTQYF.

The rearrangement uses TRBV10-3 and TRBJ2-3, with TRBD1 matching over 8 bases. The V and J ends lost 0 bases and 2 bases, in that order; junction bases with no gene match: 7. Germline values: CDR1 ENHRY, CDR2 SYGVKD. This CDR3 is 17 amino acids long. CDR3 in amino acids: CAISESIGTGNTDTQYF. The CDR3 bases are TGTGCCATCAGTGAGTCGATAGGGACAGGAAACACAGATACGCAGTATTTT.

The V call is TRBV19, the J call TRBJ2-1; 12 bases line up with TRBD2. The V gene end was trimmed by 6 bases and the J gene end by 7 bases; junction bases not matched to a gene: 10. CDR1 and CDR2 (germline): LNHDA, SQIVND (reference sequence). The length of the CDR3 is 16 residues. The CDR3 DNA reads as TGTGCCAGTAGACAAACCCCCCTAGCGGGGGGGAATGAGCAGTTCTTC. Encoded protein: CASRQTPLAGGNEQFF.

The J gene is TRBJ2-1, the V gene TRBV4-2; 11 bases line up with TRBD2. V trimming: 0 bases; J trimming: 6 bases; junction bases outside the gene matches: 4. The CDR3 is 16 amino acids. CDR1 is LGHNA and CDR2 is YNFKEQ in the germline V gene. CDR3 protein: CASSQDPTSGSNEQFF. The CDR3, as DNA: TGTGCCAGCAGCCAAGACCCCACTAGCGGGAGCAATGAGCAGTTCTTC.

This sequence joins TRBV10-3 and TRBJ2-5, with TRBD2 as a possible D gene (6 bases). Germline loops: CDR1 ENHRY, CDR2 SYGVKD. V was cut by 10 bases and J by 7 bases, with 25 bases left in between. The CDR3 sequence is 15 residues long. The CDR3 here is CATSGGFVLGGTQYF. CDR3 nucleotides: TGTGCCACATCTGGGGGATTCGTACTGGGGGGGACCCAGTACTTC.

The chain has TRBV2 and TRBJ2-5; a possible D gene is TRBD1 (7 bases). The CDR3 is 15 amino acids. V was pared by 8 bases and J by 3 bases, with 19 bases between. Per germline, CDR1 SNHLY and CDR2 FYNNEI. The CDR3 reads CASGTGEDPKETQYF. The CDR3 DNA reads TGTGCCAGCGGCACAGGGGAGGATCCGAAAGAGACCCAGTACTTC. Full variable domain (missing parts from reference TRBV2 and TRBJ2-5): EPEVTQTPSHQVTQMGQEVILRCVPISNHLYFYWYRQILGQKVEFLVSFYNNEISEKSEIFDDQFSVERPDGSNFTLKIRSTKLEDSAMYFCASGTGEDPKETQYFGPGTRLLVL.

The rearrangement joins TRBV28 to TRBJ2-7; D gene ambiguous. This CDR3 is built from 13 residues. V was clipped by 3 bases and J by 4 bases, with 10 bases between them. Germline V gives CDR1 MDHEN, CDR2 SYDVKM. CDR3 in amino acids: CASSLVNEYEQYF. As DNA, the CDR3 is TGTGCCAGCAGTTTGGTTAATGAGTACGAGCAGTACTTC.

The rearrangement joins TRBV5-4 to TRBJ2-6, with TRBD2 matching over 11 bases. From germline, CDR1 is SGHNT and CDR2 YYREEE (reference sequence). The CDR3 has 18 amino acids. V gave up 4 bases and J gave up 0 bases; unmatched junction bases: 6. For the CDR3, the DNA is TGTGCCAGCAGCGCGCGACTAGCGGGGATCTCTGGGGCCAACGTCCTGACTTTC. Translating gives CASSARLAGISGANVLTF. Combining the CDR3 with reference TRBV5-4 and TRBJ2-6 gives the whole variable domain ETGVTQSPTHLIKTRGQQVTLRCSSQSGHNTVSWYQQALGQGPQFIFQYYREEENGRGNFPPRFSGLQFPNYSSELNVNALELDDSALYLCASSARLAGISGANVLTFGAGSRLTVL.

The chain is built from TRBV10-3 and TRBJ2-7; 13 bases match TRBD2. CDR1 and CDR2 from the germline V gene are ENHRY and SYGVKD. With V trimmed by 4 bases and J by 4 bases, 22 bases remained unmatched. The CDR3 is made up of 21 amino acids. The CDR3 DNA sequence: TGTGCCATCAGTGGGCCCCCCCCCGGGACTAGCGGGGAAGGGGATCCGTACGAGCAGTACTTC. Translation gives CAISGPPPGTSGEGDPYEQYF.

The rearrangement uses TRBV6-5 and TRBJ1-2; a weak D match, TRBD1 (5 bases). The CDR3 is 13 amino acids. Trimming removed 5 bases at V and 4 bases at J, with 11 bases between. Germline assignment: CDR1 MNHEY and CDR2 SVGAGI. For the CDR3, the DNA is TGTGCCAGCAGTAGTCAGGGAGGCTATGGCTACACCTTC. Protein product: CASSSQGGYGYTF.

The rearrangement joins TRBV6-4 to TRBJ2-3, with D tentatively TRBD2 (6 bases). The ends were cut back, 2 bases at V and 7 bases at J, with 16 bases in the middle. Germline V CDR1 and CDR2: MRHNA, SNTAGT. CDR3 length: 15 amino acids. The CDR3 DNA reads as TGTGCCAGCAGTGACGGAGCGGGTTCGGTAAATACGCAGTATTTT. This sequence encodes CASSDGAGSVNTQYF.

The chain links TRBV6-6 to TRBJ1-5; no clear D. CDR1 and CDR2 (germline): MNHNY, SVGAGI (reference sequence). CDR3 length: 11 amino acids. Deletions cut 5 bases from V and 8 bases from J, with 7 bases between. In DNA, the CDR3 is TGTGCCAGCAGTGACGAGGAGCCCCAGCATTTT. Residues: CASSDEEPQHF.

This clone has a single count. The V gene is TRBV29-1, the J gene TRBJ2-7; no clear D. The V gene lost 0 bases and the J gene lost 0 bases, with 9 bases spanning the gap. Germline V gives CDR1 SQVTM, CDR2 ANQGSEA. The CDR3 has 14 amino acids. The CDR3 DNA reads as TGCAGCGTTGAAGACAGGCCAAGCTCCTACGAGCAGTACTTC. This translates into CSVEDRPSSYEQYF.

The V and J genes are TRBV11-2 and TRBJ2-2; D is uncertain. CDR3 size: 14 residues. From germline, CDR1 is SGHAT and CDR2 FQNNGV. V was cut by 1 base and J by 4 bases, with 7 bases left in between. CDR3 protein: CASSLAGTTGELFF. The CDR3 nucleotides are TGTGCCAGCAGCTTAGCGGGTACCACCGGGGAGCTGTTTTTT.

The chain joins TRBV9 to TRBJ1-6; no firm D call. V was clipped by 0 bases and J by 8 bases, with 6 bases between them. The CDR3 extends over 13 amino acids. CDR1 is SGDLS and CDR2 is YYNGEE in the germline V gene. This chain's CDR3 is CASSVGGDSPLHF. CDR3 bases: TGTGCCAGCAGCGTAGGGGGAGATTCACCCCTCCACTTT.

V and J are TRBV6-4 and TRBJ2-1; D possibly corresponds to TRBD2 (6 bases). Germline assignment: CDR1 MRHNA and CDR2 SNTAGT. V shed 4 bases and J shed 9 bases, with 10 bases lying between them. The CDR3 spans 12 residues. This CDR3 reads CASSATSTEQFF. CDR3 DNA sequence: TGTGCCAGCAGTGCGACTAGTACTGAGCAGTTCTTC.

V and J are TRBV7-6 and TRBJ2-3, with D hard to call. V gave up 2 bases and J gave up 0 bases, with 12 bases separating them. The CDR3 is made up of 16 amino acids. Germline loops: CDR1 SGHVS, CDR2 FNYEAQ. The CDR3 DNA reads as TGTGCCAGCAGCTTATCGTTTCTCTCCAGCACAGATACGCAGTATTTT. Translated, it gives CASSLSFLSSTDTQYF. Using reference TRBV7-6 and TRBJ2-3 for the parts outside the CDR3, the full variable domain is GAGVSQSPRYKVTKRGQDVALRCDPISGHVSLYWYRQALGQGPEFLTYFNYEAQQDKSGLPNDRFSAERPEGSISTLTIQRTEQRDSAMYRCASSLSFLSSTDTQYFGPGTRLTVL.

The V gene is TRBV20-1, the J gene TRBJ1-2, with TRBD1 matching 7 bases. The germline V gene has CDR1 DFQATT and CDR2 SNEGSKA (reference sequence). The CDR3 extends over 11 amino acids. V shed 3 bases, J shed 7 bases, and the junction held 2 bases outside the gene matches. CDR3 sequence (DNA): TGCAGTGCTAGGACAGGGTTTGGCTACACCTTC. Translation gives CSARTGFGYTF.